This entry lists 13 T cell receptor beta chains sequenced from one sample in a study of CD8+ T cells in alopecia areata. Reverse transcribed after extraction, RNA yielded cDNA as the sequencing template. The protocol was immunoSEQ multiplex PCR, while the TCRdb copy is restricted to in-frame clones and leaves out a portion. The repertoire holds roughly 150,000 clones, with about 51% as singletons. The sample in question was CD8+ T cells sorted from blood, obtained at week 0. All receptors come from a human donor with alopecia areata.

As to this clone: This same CDR3 is encoded by further DNA sequences in the sample. The chain joins TRBV5-1 to TRBJ2-7, with 7 bases matching TRBD1. The length of the CDR3 is 13 residues. The germline CDR1 and CDR2 sequences are SGHRS and YFSETQ. V lost 3 bases, J lost 0 bases, and 0 bases stayed unmatched. The CDR3 is CASSWDSSYEQYF. CDR3 bases: TGCGCCAGCAGCTGGGACAGCTCCTACGAGCAGTACTTC.

The CDR3 here is CASSLSGREKLFF. As DNA, the CDR3 is TGTGCCAGCAGCTTGTCAGGGCGTGAAAAACTGTTTTTT. J is TRBJ1-4 and V is TRBV13; tentatively, D is TRBD1 (5 bases). Germline CDR1 is PRHDT and CDR2 is FYEKMQ (reference sequence). V was shortened by 3 bases and J by 7 bases, with 9 bases between the two germline ends. This CDR3 is built from 13 residues.

The rearrangement links TRBV9 to TRBJ2-6, with a tentative D call TRBD1 (6 bases). Germline values: CDR1 SGDLS, CDR2 YYNGEE. The CDR3 consists of 12 residues. V dropped 0 bases and J dropped 12 bases, with 7 bases sitting between them. The CDR3 nucleotides are TGTGCCAGCAGCGTAGGAGGGGGCGTCCTGACTTTC. Translation: CASSVGGGVLTF.

This clone was recorded a few times. The junction does not match germline at one end; this may be a read error. Other DNA sequences within the sample encode an identical CDR3. The CDR3 protein is CASSQVADSYEQYF. The CDR3 nucleotides are TGCGCCAGCAGCCAAGTAGCGGACTCCTACGAGCAGTACTTC. The gene calls are TRBV9 and TRBJ2-7; possibly TRBD2 for D (6 bases). This CDR3 spans 14 amino acids. CDR1 SGDLS and CDR2 YYNGEE come from the germline V gene. The whole variable domain, filled in from reference TRBV9 and TRBJ2-7, reads DSGVTQTPKHLITATGQRVTLRCSPRSGDLSVYWYQQSLDQGLQFLIQYYNGEERAKGNILERFSAQQFPDLHSELNLSSLELGDSALYFCASSQVADSYEQYFGPGTRLTVT.

V gene TRBV5-1 combines with J gene TRBJ2-3, with 13 bases aligning to TRBD2. Germline CDR1 reads SGHRS; CDR2 reads YFSETQ. CDR3 size: 16 residues. J lost 2 bases, V lost 4 bases, and 4 bases had no gene match. CDR3 nucleotides: TGCGCCAGCAGCATTGGGACTAGCGGGAACACAGATACGCAGTATTTT. Translated: CASSIGTSGNTDTQYF.

The V and J genes are TRBV5-6 and TRBJ1-2; TRBD1 might be the D (6 bases). Deletions cut 3 bases from V and 14 bases from J, with 26 bases between. The germline V gene encodes CDR1 SGHDT and CDR2 YYEEEE. The CDR3 consists of 15 residues. The CDR3 loop reads CASSSPEQGIGLWTF. In DNA form, the CDR3 reads TGTGCCAGCAGCTCTCCTGAACAGGGAATCGGGTTGTGGACCTTC.

The chain joins TRBV9 to TRBJ2-3, with D maybe TRBD2 (5 bases). The CDR3 covers 17 residues. V dropped 4 bases and J dropped 4 bases, with 22 bases sitting between them. In germline, CDR1 is SGDLS, CDR2 YYNGEE. CDR3 sequence: CASSPKRRLSLADTQYF. The CDR3 bases are TGTGCCAGCAGCCCCAAGCGGCGTCTCTCGCTCGCAGATACGCAGTATTTT.

The chain carries TRBV13 and TRBJ2-3, with TRBD2 matching over 15 bases. Germline V gene sequence: CDR1 PRHDT, CDR2 FYEKMQ (reference sequence). Trimming at V came to 5 bases and at J to 2 bases, leaving 14 bases not matched to a gene. The length of the CDR3 is 20 residues. In DNA form, the CDR3 reads TGTGCCAGCAGCCCAAGAGGTGGGACTAGCGGGGGGACCCCCACAGATACGCAGTATTTT. Translated: CASSPRGGTSGGTPTDTQYF.

V gene TRBV5-6 combines with J gene TRBJ2-3; no clear D. Germline loops: CDR1 SGHDT, CDR2 YYEEEE. The CDR3 contains 14 residues. The V end was cut by 2 bases, the J end by 4 bases, with 11 bases between. The CDR3, as DNA: TGTGCCAGCAGCTTTGGCACGGGTCCAGATACGCAGTATTTT. Protein sequence: CASSFGTGPDTQYF.

The gene calls are TRBV29-1 and TRBJ2-1; D may match TRBD1 or TRBD2 (6 bases each). The CDR3 contains 13 residues. CDR1 and CDR2 from the germline V gene are SQVTM and ANQGSEA. Trimming took 5 bases from V and 7 from J, leaving 15 bases between them. The CDR3 DNA is TGCAGCGTTTGGGGGGCAGGGAGGAATGAGCAGTTCTTC. Translating gives CSVWGAGRNEQFF.

This clone was observed a handful of times. The chain carries TRBV29-1 and TRBJ2-1; D remains unclear. This CDR3 is built from 11 residues. Trimming cost V 6 bases and J 6 bases, with 9 bases left between them. Germline lookup yields CDR1 SQVTM and CDR2 ANQGSEA. CDR3 residues: CSVPWVNEQFF. CDR3 sequence (DNA): TGCAGCGTCCCCTGGGTCAATGAGCAGTTCTTC.

The chain links TRBV4-2 to TRBJ2-7; D gene unclear. V lost 4 bases to trimming and J lost 4 bases, with 17 bases between them. There are 15 residues in the CDR3. Germline-derived CDR1 and CDR2 are LGHNA and YNFKEQ. CDR3 amino acids: CASSPGRAQTYEQYF. CDR3 bases: TGTGCCAGCAGCCCCGGCCGGGCACAGACTTACGAGCAGTACTTC.

This chain links TRBV2 with TRBJ2-1; D is uncertain. The V gene lost 4 bases and the J gene lost 9 bases, with 7 bases spanning the gap. CDR3 size: 11 residues. Per germline, CDR1 SNHLY and CDR2 FYNNEI. CDR3 in amino acids: CASSVSTEQFF. Here the CDR3 DNA reads TGTGCCAGCAGTGTATCCACTGAGCAGTTCTTC.